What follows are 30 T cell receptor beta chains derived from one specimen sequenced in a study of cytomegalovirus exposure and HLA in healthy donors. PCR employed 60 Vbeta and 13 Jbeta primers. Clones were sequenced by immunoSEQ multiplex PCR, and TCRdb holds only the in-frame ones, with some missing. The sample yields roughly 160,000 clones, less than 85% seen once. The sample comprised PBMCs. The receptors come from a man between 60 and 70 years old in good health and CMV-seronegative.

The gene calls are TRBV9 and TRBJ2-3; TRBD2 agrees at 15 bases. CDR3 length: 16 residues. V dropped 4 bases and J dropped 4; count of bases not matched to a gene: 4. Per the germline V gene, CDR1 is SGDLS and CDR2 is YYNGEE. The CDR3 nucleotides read TGTGCCAGCAGCCCGTGGACTAGCGGGGGGGCAGATACGCAGTATTTT. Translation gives CASSPWTSGGADTQYF.

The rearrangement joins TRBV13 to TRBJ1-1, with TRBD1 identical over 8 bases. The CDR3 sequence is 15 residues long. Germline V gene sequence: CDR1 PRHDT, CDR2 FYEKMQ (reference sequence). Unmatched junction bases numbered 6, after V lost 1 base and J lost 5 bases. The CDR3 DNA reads TGTGCCAGCAGCTTAGCGTGGACAGGGAGGACTGAAGCTTTCTTT. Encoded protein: CASSLAWTGRTEAFF.

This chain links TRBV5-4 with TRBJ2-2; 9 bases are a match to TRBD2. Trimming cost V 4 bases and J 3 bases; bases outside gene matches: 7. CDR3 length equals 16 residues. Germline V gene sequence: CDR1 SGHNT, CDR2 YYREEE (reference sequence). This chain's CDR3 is CASSPTSGFDTGELFF. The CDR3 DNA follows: TGTGCCAGCAGCCCCACTAGCGGGTTTGACACCGGGGAGCTGTTTTTT. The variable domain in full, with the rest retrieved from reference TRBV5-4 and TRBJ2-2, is ETGVTQSPTHLIKTRGQQVTLRCSSQSGHNTVSWYQQALGQGPQFIFQYYREEENGRGNFPPRFSGLQFPNYSSELNVNALELDDSALYLCASSPTSGFDTGELFFGEGSRLTVL.

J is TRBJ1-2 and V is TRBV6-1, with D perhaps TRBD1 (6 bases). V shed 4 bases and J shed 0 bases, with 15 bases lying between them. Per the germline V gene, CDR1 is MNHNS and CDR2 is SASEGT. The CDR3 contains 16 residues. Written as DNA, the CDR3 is TGTGCCAGCAGTGCCTCCGGGACAATAACTAACTATGGCTACACCTTC. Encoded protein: CASSASGTITNYGYTF.

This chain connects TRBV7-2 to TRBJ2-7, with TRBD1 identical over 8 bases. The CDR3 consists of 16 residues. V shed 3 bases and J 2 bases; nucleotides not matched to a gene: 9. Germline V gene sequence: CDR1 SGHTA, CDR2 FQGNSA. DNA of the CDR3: TGTGCCAGCAGCTTTGGTTTTGACAGGGGCGCCTACGAGCAGTACTTC. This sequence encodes CASSFGFDRGAYEQYF.

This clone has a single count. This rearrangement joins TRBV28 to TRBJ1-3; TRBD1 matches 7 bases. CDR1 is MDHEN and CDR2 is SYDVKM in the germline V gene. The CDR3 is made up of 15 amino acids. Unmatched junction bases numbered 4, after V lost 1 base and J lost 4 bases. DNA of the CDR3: TGTGCCAGCAGTTTATTTGCAGGGGGAGGAAACACCATATATTTT. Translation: CASSLFAGGGNTIYF.

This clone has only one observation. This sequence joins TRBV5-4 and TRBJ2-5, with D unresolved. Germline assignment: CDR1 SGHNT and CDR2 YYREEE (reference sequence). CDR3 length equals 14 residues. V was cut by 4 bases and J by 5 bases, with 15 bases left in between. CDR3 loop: CASSAGSDRETQYF. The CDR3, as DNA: TGTGCCAGCAGCGCCGGGTCCGATCGGGAGACCCAGTACTTC.

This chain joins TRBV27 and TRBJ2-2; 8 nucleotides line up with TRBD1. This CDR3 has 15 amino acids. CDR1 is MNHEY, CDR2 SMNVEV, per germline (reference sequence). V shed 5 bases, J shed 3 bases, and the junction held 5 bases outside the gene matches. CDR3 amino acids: CASSLQGAYTGELFF. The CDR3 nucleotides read TGTGCCAGCAGTCTCCAGGGGGCTTACACCGGGGAGCTGTTTTTT.

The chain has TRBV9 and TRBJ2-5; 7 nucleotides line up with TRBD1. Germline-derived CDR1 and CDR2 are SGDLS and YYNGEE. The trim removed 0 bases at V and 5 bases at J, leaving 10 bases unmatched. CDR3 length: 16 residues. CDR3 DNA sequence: TGTGCCAGCAGCGTAGGGGGTCAAGGGGGCCGGGAGACCCAGTACTTC. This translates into CASSVGGQGGRETQYF.

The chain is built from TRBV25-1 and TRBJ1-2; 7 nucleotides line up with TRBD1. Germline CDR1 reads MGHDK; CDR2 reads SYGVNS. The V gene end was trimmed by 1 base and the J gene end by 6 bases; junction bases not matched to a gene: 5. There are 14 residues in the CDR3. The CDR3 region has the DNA TGTGCCAGCAGTGAATGGAAAGGGACAGATGGCTACACCTTC. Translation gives CASSEWKGTDGYTF.

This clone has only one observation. The CDR3 reads CASSPAGTGSQETQYF. CDR3 DNA sequence: TGTGCCAGCAGCCCCGCCGGGACTGGCTCACAAGAGACCCAGTACTTC. The rearrangement uses TRBV5-5 and TRBJ2-5, with D possibly TRBD2 on 6 matching bases. Germline V gene sequence: CDR1 SGHKS, CDR2 YYEKEE (reference sequence). This CDR3 has 16 residues. V dropped 4 bases and J dropped 2 bases, with 18 bases sitting between them.

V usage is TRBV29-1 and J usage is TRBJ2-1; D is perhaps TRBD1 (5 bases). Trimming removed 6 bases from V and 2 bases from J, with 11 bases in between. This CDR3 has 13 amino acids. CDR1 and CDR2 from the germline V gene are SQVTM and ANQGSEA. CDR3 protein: CSVLRAAYNEQFF. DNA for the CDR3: TGCAGCGTGCTCAGGGCCGCCTACAATGAGCAGTTCTTC.

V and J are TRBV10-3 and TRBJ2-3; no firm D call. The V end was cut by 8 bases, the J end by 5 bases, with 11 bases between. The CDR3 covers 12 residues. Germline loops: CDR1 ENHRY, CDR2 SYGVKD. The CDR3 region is CAIRLTEDTQYF. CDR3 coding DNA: TGTGCCATCCGGCTCACAGAAGATACGCAGTATTTT.

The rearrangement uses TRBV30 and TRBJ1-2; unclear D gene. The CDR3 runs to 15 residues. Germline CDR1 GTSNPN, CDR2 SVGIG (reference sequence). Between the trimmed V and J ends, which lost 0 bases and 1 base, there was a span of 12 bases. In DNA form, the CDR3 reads TGTGCCTGGAGTGTAAACGGGGATATTAACTATGGCTACACCTTC. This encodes CAWSVNGDINYGYTF. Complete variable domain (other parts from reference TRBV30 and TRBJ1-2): SQTIHQWPATLVQPVGSPLSLECTVEGTSNPNLYWYRQAAGRGLQLLFYSVGIGQISSEVPQNLSASRPQDRQFILSSKKLLLSDSGFYLCAWSVNGDINYGYTFGSGTRLTVV.

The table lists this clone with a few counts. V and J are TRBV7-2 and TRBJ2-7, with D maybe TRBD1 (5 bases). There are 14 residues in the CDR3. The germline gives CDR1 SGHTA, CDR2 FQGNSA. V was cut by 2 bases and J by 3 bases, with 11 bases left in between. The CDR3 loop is CASSLYPDNYEQYF. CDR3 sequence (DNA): TGTGCCAGCAGCTTATACCCGGACAACTACGAGCAGTACTTC.

The CDR3 here is CASSLENRGGDTGELFF. The CDR3 nucleotides are TGTGCCAGCAGCTTAGAAAACAGGGGCGGCGACACCGGGGAGCTGTTTTTT. This chain connects TRBV13 to TRBJ2-2, with TRBD1 matching over 7 bases. The CDR3 runs 17 residues. The V gene's germline CDR1 is PRHDT and CDR2 FYEKMQ (reference sequence). The V segment lost 1 base and the J segment 3 bases; nucleotides outside the gene matches: 8.

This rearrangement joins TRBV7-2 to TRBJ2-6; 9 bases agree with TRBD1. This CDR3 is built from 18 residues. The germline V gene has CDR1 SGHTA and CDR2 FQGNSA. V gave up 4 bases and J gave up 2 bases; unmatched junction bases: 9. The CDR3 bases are TGTGCCAGCAGCTCCACCGGGACAGGGTCAACTGGGGCCAACGTCCTGACTTTC. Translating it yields CASSSTGTGSTGANVLTF.

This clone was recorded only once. Here the CDR3 DNA reads TGTGCCAGCAGCCAATATGGCGGGAGTGTCAACGAGCAGTACTTC. Amino acid sequence: CASSQYGGSVNEQYF. The J gene is TRBJ2-7, the V gene TRBV16; 7 bases are shared with TRBD2. Germline V gives CDR1 KGHSY, CDR2 FQNENV. The CDR3 extends over 15 amino acids. Trimming cost V 1 base and J 5 bases; bases outside gene matches: 8.

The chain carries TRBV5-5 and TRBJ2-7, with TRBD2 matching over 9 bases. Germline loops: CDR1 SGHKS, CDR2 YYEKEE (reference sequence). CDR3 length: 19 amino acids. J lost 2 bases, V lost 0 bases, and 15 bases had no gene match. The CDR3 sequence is CASSLGVGGGAGGTYEQYF. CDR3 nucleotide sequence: TGTGCCAGCAGCTTGGGTGTTGGAGGAGGAGCGGGAGGCACCTACGAGCAGTACTTC. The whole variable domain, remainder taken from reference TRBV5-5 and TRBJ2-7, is DAGVTQSPTHLIKTRGQQVTLRCSPISGHKSVSWYQQVLGQGPQFIFQYYEKEERGRGNFPDRFSARQFPNYSSELNVNALLLGDSALYLCASSLGVGGGAGGTYEQYFGPGTRLTVT.

CDR3 nucleotides: TGCAGTGCTAGTGGGGGGGCTGAAGCTTTCTTT. Its protein product is CSASGGAEAFF. The rearrangement uses TRBV20-1 and TRBJ1-1, with a possible D match to TRBD1 (5 bases). The germline gives CDR1 DFQATT, CDR2 SNEGSKA (reference sequence). The V gene lost 3 bases and the J gene lost 6 bases, with 8 bases spanning the gap. This CDR3 spans 11 amino acids.

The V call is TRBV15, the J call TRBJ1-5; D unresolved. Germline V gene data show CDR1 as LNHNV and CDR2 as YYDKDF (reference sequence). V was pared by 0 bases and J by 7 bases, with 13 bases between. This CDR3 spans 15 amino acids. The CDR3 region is CATSRDGGRDQPQHF. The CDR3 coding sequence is TGTGCCACCAGCAGAGATGGAGGGCGCGACCAGCCCCAGCATTTT.

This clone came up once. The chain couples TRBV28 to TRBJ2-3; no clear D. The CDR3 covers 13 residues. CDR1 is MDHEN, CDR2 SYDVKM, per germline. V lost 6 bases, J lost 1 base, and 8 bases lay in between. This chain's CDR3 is CASRPQGTDTQYF. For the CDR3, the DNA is TGTGCCAGCAGGCCTCAGGGCACAGATACGCAGTATTTT.

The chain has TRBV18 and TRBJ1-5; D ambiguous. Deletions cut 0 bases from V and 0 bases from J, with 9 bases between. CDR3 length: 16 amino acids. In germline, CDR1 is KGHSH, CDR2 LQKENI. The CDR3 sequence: CASSPPGSNSNQPQHF. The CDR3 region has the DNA TGTGCCAGCTCACCACCGGGCAGCAATAGCAATCAGCCCCAGCATTTT. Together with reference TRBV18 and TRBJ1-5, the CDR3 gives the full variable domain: NAGVMQNPRHLVRRRGQEARLRCSPMKGHSHVYWYRQLPEEGLKFMVYLQKENIIDESGMPKERFSAEFPKEGPSILRIQQVVRGDSAAYFCASSPPGSNSNQPQHFGDGTRLSIL.

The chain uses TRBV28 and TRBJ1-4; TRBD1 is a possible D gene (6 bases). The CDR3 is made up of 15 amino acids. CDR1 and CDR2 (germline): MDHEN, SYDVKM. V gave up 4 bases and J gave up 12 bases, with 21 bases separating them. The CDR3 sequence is CASSSQGQGNGQLFF. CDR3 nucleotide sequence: TGTGCCAGCAGTTCCCAGGGTCAGGGGAATGGGCAACTGTTTTTT.

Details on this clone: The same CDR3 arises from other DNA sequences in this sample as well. The CDR3 reads CASNTGGDSNQPQHF. CDR3 coding DNA: TGTGCCAGCAATACAGGGGGGGATAGCAATCAGCCCCAGCATTTT. V gene TRBV28 combines with J gene TRBJ1-5, with 8 bases aligning to TRBD1. The V gene's germline CDR1 is MDHEN and CDR2 SYDVKM. V lost 7 bases and J lost 0; bases outside the gene matches: 5. The CDR3 is made up of 15 amino acids.

The CDR3 is CASSQTAGGGGSPLHF. The CDR3 DNA reads TGTGCCAGCAGCCAAACCGCGGGCGGAGGAGGTTCACCCCTCCACTTT. This chain uses TRBV7-6 with TRBJ1-6; unclear D gene. The V gene's germline CDR1 is SGHVS and CDR2 FNYEAQ. Trimming took 5 bases from V and 9 from J, leaving 20 bases between them. This CDR3 is built from 16 residues.

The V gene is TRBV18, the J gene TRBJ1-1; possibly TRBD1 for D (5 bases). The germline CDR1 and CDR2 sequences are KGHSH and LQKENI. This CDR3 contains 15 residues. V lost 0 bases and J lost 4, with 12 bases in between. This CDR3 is CASSPPPGRGTEAFF. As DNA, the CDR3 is TGTGCCAGCTCACCACCTCCGGGGAGGGGCACTGAAGCTTTCTTT.

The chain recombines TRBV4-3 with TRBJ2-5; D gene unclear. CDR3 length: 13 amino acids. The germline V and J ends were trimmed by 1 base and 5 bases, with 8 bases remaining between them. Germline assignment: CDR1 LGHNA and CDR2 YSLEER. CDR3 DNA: TGCGCCAGCAGCCAAGGGTTCCGGGAGACCCAGTACTTC. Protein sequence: CASSQGFRETQYF.

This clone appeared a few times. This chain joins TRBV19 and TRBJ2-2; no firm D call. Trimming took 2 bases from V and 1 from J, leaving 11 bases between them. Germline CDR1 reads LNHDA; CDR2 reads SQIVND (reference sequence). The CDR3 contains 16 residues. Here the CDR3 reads CASSIKQLWNTGELFF. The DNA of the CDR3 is TGTGCCAGTAGTATAAAACAGCTGTGGAACACCGGGGAGCTGTTTTTT.

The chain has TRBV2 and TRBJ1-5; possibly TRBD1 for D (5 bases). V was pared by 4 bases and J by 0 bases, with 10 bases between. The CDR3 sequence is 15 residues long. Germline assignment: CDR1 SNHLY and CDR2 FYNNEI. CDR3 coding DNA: TGTGCCAGCAGTGCTCTGGGGCTTAGCAATCAGCCCCAGCATTTT. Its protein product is CASSALGLSNQPQHF.